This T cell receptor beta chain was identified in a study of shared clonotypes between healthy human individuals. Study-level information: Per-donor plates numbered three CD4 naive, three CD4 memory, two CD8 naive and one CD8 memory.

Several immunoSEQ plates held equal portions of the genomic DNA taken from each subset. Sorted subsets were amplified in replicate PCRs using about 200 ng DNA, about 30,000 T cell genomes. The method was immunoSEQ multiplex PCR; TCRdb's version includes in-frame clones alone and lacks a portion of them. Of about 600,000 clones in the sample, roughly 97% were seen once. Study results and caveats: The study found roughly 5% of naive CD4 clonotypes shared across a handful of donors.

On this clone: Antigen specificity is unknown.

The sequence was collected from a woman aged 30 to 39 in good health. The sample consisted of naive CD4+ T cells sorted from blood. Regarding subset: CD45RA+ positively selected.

The CDR3 nucleotides read TGTGCCAGCAGCTTACGAGATCTGACAGCCCACACAGATACGCAGTATTTT. Protein product: CASSLRDLTAHTDTQYF. The chain has TRBV7-9 and TRBJ2-3; D may be TRBD1 (5 bases). Trimming removed 2 bases from V and 2 bases from J, with 17 bases in between. CDR3 length: 17 residues. Germline V gene lookup returns CDR1 SEHNR and CDR2 FQNEAQ (reference sequence).